This T cell receptor beta chain was profiled in a study of shared clonotypes between healthy human individuals. Germline CDR1 and CDR2: LNHNV and YYDKDF (reference sequence). This CDR3 is 16 amino acids long. The V gene end was trimmed by 1 base and the J gene end by 0 bases; junction bases not matched to a gene: 2. Using immunoSEQ multiplex PCR, the repertoire was profiled, and TCRdb retains in-frame clones only, with some absent. The sample holds about 2.2 million clones, around 93% seen once. The naive CD8 subset, CD45RO-negative cells positively selected for CCR7, excluded terminally differentiated effector memory CD45RA+ cells.

The clonotype comes from a man younger than 30 in good health. Some clones in this sample may be carry-over from other donors' samples. What was sequenced was naive CD8+ T cells from PBMCs. The rearrangement uses TRBV15 and TRBJ2-2; 7 positions match TRBD1. This chain's CDR3 is CATSRGQGTNTGELFF. The CDR3 coding sequence is TGTGCCACCAGCAGAGGACAGGGCACGAACACCGGGGAGCTGTTTTTT.